These 17 T cell receptor beta chains came from one sample sequenced in a study of naive and memory T cell subsets. Both TRBC1 and TRBC2 were covered by a beta constant-region primer of two equimolar oligonucleotides. Nested alpha and beta constant-region primers with the SP2 primer drove four PCR rounds on ligated cDNA. TCRdb reprocessed the UMI-ligation and nested PCR reads via MiXCR and lists one record per CDR3 protein. This table has about 22,000 distinct CDR3 sequences, around 8.8% appearing once. Sequenced input: central memory CD8+ T cells from blood. These receptors all stem from a human donor in good health.

A few counts support this clonotype. The rearrangement joins TRBV7-9 to TRBJ2-6; D gene unclear. The CDR3 has 14 amino acids. V lost 5 bases and J 4 bases, leaving 9 bases between the germline ends. Germline CDR1 reads SEHNR; CDR2 reads FQNEAQ (reference sequence). CDR3 DNA: TGTGCCAGCAGCCGGCTTAGAGGGGCCAACGTCCTGACTTTC. Translation gives CASSRLRGANVLTF.

This clonotype was counted only a few times. The chain is built from TRBV28 and TRBJ2-3; a possible D gene is TRBD2 (6 bases). The germline gives CDR1 MDHEN, CDR2 SYDVKM. This CDR3 has 16 amino acids. V was clipped by 3 bases and J by 0 bases, with 13 bases between them. The CDR3, as DNA: TGTGCCAGCAGTTTCTACATAGCGGCGAGCACAGATACGCAGTATTTT. It yields the protein CASSFYIAASTDTQYF.

In this sample, this clonotype turned up many times. V and J are TRBV29-1 and TRBJ1-1; D is uncertain. The CDR3 totals 15 residues. Germline-derived CDR1 and CDR2 are SQVTM and ANQGSEA. The V gene lost 1 base and the J gene lost 1 base, with 13 bases spanning the gap. CDR3 amino acids: CSVEGERLQNTEAFF. DNA for the CDR3: TGCAGCGTTGAAGGCGAGCGACTCCAGAACACTGAAGCTTTCTTT.

Many counts were recorded for this clonotype. This rearrangement joins TRBV29-1 to TRBJ2-1, with D uncertain. The CDR3 consists of 15 residues. Germline-derived CDR1 and CDR2 are SQVTM and ANQGSEA. Trimming stripped 1 base from V and 1 base from J, with 11 bases between. CDR3 sequence: CSVEAETSSYNEQFF. The CDR3 nucleotides are TGCAGCGTTGAAGCTGAGACCAGTTCCTACAATGAGCAGTTCTTC.

The table lists this clonotype with many counts. The V gene is TRBV6-2 or TRBV6-3, the J gene TRBJ2-2; 7 bases line up with TRBD2. The germline gives CDR1 MNHEY, CDR2 SVGEGT. The CDR3 runs to 15 residues. Trimming removed 7 bases from V and 1 base from J; junction bases left unmatched: 6. CDR3 sequence reads: CASKSLAENTGELFF. DNA for the CDR3: TGTGCCAGCAAAAGCCTAGCGGAGAACACCGGGGAGCTGTTTTTT.

This clonotype was detected ten times or more. The rearrangement links TRBV28 to TRBJ2-1, with 8 nucleotides matching TRBD2. Germline-derived CDR1 and CDR2 are MDHEN and SYDVKM. V trimming: 6 bases; J trimming: 10 bases; junction bases outside the gene matches: 8. The CDR3 contains 13 residues. The CDR3 sequence is CASSLAGGGEQFF. The DNA for the CDR3 is TGTGCCAGCAGCCTCGCGGGAGGTGGGGAGCAGTTCTTC.

This clonotype was seen more than once but under ten times. This chain uses TRBV7-8 with TRBJ2-1, with 12 positions matching TRBD2. From germline, CDR1 is SGHVS and CDR2 FQNEAQ. The trim removed 4 bases at V and 8 bases at J, leaving 12 bases unmatched. There are 17 residues in the CDR3. The DNA for the CDR3 is TGTGCCAGCAGCTCATTCGGACTAGCGGGACCGAGGTATGAGCAGTTCTTC. Translated: CASSSFGLAGPRYEQFF.

This clonotype has a handful of counts. The V call is TRBV12-3 or TRBV12-4, the J call TRBJ2-1; 13 nucleotides agree with TRBD2. This CDR3 is 14 amino acids long. J lost 9 bases, V lost 5 bases, and 4 bases had no gene match. This chain's CDR3 is CASSGLAGVSEQFF. The CDR3 DNA reads TGTGCCAGCAGTGGACTAGCGGGAGTGAGTGAGCAGTTCTTC.

This sequence joins TRBV6-1 and TRBJ2-7; TRBD2 matches 8 bases. With 6 bases clipped from V and 0 bases from J, the junction kept 7 bases outside the gene matches. CDR3 size: 15 residues. CDR1 and CDR2 (germline): MNHNS, SASEGT. CDR3 in DNA: TGTGCCAGCAGCGCGGGACTAGAGGGCTCCTACGAGCAGTACTTC. It yields the protein CASSAGLEGSYEQYF.

In its sample, this clonotype was seen a few times. The chain employs TRBV9 and TRBJ2-7, with 9 bases matching TRBD1. CDR3 size: 15 residues. With 5 bases clipped from V and 3 bases from J, the junction kept 9 bases outside the gene matches. In germline, CDR1 is SGDLS, CDR2 YYNGEE. CDR3 sequence reads: CASSFTGGADYEQYF. As DNA, the CDR3 is TGTGCCAGCAGTTTTACAGGGGGCGCTGACTACGAGCAGTACTTC.

At least ten counts were recorded for this clonotype. The V call is TRBV27, the J call TRBJ1-1, with no clear D. Trimming shortened V by 3 bases and J by 6 bases, and 11 bases separated the two germline ends. Looked up from germline, CDR1 is MNHEY and CDR2 is SMNVEV (reference sequence). This CDR3 has 13 amino acids. The CDR3 nucleotides are TGTGCCAGCAGTTTTCCGCCGTGGGCTGAAGCTTTCTTT. Protein: CASSFPPWAEAFF.

In this sample, this clonotype turned up a few times. The chain is built from TRBV6-1 and TRBJ2-2, with 10 bases matching TRBD2. Germline CDR1 reads MNHNS; CDR2 reads SASEGT. The CDR3 runs 15 residues. J gave up 5 bases and V 7 bases, and 7 bases lay outside the gene matches. CDR3: CASTGGTSETGELFF. CDR3 sequence (DNA): TGTGCCAGCACCGGGGGGACTAGCGAGACCGGGGAGCTGTTTTTT.

This clonotype was observed many times. V is TRBV28 and J is TRBJ2-3, with 7 bases identical to TRBD2. J gave up 0 bases and V 3 bases, and 15 bases lay outside the gene matches. The germline gives CDR1 MDHEN, CDR2 SYDVKM. The CDR3 loop spans 19 amino acids. CDR3 sequence reads: CASSLPLAIRHLSTDTQYF. Here the CDR3 DNA reads TGTGCCAGCAGTTTGCCACTAGCGATTAGACACTTGAGCACAGATACGCAGTATTTT.

This clonotype was counted between two and nine times. V and J are TRBV19 and TRBJ1-6; D is possibly TRBD1 (6 bases). Germline CDR1 and CDR2: LNHDA and SQIVND (reference sequence). CDR3 length equals 14 residues. V was cut by 7 bases and J by 7 bases, with 14 bases left in between. CDR3 in amino acids: CASNHGQPNSPLHF. The DNA of the CDR3 is TGTGCCAGTAACCACGGACAGCCAAATTCACCCCTCCACTTT.

This clonotype was found a few times. The J gene is TRBJ2-7, the V gene TRBV19, with D hard to call. The germline gives CDR1 LNHDA, CDR2 SQIVND (reference sequence). Trimming removed 5 bases from V and 7 bases from J, with 15 bases in between. The CDR3 spans 13 residues. The DNA of the CDR3 is TGTGCCAGTAGTGGCCGCGCTTCGCAAGAGCAGTACTTC. It translates to CASSGRASQEQYF.

The chain uses TRBV6-4 and TRBJ2-1; D gene ambiguous. Trimming left V 5 bases short and J 1 base short, with 9 bases between. In germline, CDR1 is MRHNA, CDR2 SNTAGT. The CDR3 contains 14 residues. The DNA for the CDR3 is TGTGCCAGCAGTAGTGACACATCCTACAATGAGCAGTTCTTC. It yields the protein CASSSDTSYNEQFF.

The rearrangement links TRBV6-2 or TRBV6-3 to TRBJ1-1, with D possibly matching TRBD1 (6 bases). Trimming cost V 0 bases and J 5 bases, with 13 bases left between them. Germline loops: CDR1 MNHEY, CDR2 SVGEGT. The CDR3 spans 15 residues. CDR3 nucleotide sequence: TGTGCCAGCAGTTACTCTCAGGGGTGGTCGACTGAAGCTTTCTTT. Its translation is CASSYSQGWSTEAFF.